One and the same sample provided the 18 T cell receptor beta chains below, sequenced in a study of blood T cell repertoires in COVID-19. Produced via immunoSEQ multiplex PCR; TCRdb's table is partial and in-frame only. The data show about 250,000 clones, with 65% to 90% seen just once and around 1.7% held by the top ten. The specimen sequenced was PBMCs or T cells enriched from blood (not recorded which). These receptor sequences come from a man in his forties who had recovered from COVID-19.

V usage is TRBV5-8 and J usage is TRBJ2-3; possibly TRBD2 for D (7 bases). The CDR3 consists of 15 residues. V lost 6 bases, J lost 0 bases, and 14 bases lay in between. CDR1 SGHTS and CDR2 YDEGEE come from the germline V gene. CDR3 in DNA: TGTGCCAGCATCCATCGGGGGGCTAGCACAGATACGCAGTATTTT. Translated: CASIHRGASTDTQYF.

The rearrangement links TRBV7-3 to TRBJ1-2; no clear D gene. The CDR3 is 14 residues long. Germline assignment: CDR1 SGHTA and CDR2 FQGTGA. V was trimmed by 5 bases and J by 4 bases, leaving 14 bases between them. In DNA, the CDR3 is TGTGCCAGCAGCCCAACCCCGGGAGCCTATGGCTACACCTTC. Amino acid sequence: CASSPTPGAYGYTF. Complete variable domain (other parts from reference TRBV7-3 and TRBJ1-2): GAGVSQTPSNKVTEKGKYVELRCDPISGHTALYWYRQSLGQGPEFLIYFQGTGAADDSGLPNDRFFAVRPEGSVSTLKIQRTERGDSAVYLCASSPTPGAYGYTFGSGTRLTVV.

The chain carries TRBV27 and TRBJ2-7, with 7 bases matching TRBD1. CDR3 length equals 16 residues. The ends lost 4 bases at V and 3 bases at J; junction bases unmatched: 12. The germline CDR1 and CDR2 sequences are MNHEY and SMNVEV (reference sequence). The CDR3 DNA reads as TGTGCCAGCAGTTCCCTAGGGTCGGGACAGAACTACGAGCAGTACTTC. It encodes CASSSLGSGQNYEQYF.

J is TRBJ2-1 and V is TRBV11-3; the D gene is possibly TRBD1 (6 bases). Germline CDR1 SGHNT, CDR2 YENEEA. This CDR3 contains 17 residues. Trimming left V 0 bases short and J 0 bases short, with 12 bases between. CDR3: CASSLDTGWGSYNEQFF. DNA for the CDR3: TGTGCCAGCAGCTTAGATACAGGGTGGGGCTCCTACAATGAGCAGTTCTTC.

This sequence joins TRBV2 and TRBJ2-1; possibly TRBD1 for D (5 bases). This CDR3 comprises 13 residues. Germline CDR1 and CDR2: SNHLY and FYNNEI. V lost 8 bases and J lost 2, with 10 bases in between. The chain's CDR3 is CASGAETYNEQFF. CDR3 sequence (DNA): TGTGCCAGCGGGGCGGAAACCTACAATGAGCAGTTCTTC.

The genes are TRBV18 and TRBJ1-6; 7 nucleotides line up with TRBD1. The V gene's germline CDR1 is KGHSH and CDR2 LQKENI. Unmatched junction bases numbered 0, after V lost 5 bases and J lost 8 bases. The CDR3 is 12 residues long. DNA of the CDR3: TGTGCCAGCTCAACAGGGGATTCACCCCTCCACTTT. This codes for CASSTGDSPLHF.

The genes are TRBV7-6 and TRBJ2-2, with D possibly TRBD2 on 7 matching bases. V lost 5 bases and J 4 bases, leaving 17 bases between the germline ends. This CDR3 contains 16 residues. The germline V gene encodes CDR1 SGHVS and CDR2 FNYEAQ. The CDR3 DNA reads as TGTGCCAGCAGCCTATTGCTGGGGGGGCCCACCGGGGAGCTGTTTTTT. Residues: CASSLLLGGPTGELFF.

This rearrangement joins TRBV5-1 to TRBJ2-3; 12 nucleotides align to TRBD2. Germline CDR1 and CDR2: SGHRS and YFSETQ. This CDR3 has 17 amino acids. Trimming took 1 base from V and 6 from J; bases not matched to a gene: 9. The DNA for the CDR3 is TGCGCCAGCAGCTTGAACCTAGCGGGAGGGCAAGGGGATACGCAGTATTTT. Translating gives CASSLNLAGGQGDTQYF.

The V call is TRBV5-8, the J call TRBJ2-5; D may be TRBD1 (7 bases). CDR3 length: 15 amino acids. Trimming removed 7 bases at V and 1 base at J, with 17 bases between. CDR1 and CDR2 (germline): SGHTS, YDEGEE. The CDR3 loop reads CASGTLRTGQETQYF. CDR3 nucleotide sequence: TGTGCCAGCGGGACTCTCAGGACAGGCCAAGAGACCCAGTACTTC.

The genes are TRBV27 and TRBJ2-7, with 11 bases identical to TRBD2. The length of the CDR3 is 19 residues. Germline loops: CDR1 MNHEY, CDR2 SMNVEV (reference sequence). The ends lost 6 bases at V and 6 bases at J; junction bases unmatched: 22. The CDR3 reads CASRPGPGLAEIIAGEQYF. For the CDR3, the DNA is TGTGCCAGCAGGCCAGGACCGGGACTAGCGGAAATAATAGCCGGCGAGCAGTACTTC.

The chain couples TRBV5-6 to TRBJ2-7; 7 nucleotides agree with TRBD1. CDR3 length equals 14 residues. Germline V gives CDR1 SGHDT, CDR2 YYEEEE. After removal of 4 bases from V and 6 bases from J, the junction contained 10 bases not matched to a gene. CDR3 sequence (DNA): TGTGCCAGCAGCGTAACCGGGACAGCAAGCGAGCAGTACTTC. It yields the protein CASSVTGTASEQYF.

The J gene is TRBJ2-7, the V gene TRBV28, with a possible D match to TRBD1 (5 bases). The CDR3 extends over 14 amino acids. The V gene's germline CDR1 is MDHEN and CDR2 SYDVKM. The germline V and J ends were trimmed by 2 bases and 0 bases, with 8 bases remaining between them. CDR3 sequence (DNA): TGTGCCAGCAGTTTAAGGCAGGGCTCCTACGAGCAGTACTTC. This sequence encodes CASSLRQGSYEQYF. The full variable domain, its missing parts supplied by reference TRBV28 and TRBJ2-7, is DVKVTQSSRYLVKRTGEKVFLECVQDMDHENMFWYRQDPGLGLRLIYFSYDVKMKEKGDIPEGYSVSREKKERFSLILESASTNQTSMYLCASSLRQGSYEQYFGPGTRLTVT.

The chain couples TRBV27 to TRBJ2-2, with 7 bases identical to TRBD2. The CDR3 loop spans 13 amino acids. Germline CDR1 is MNHEY and CDR2 is SMNVEV (reference sequence). V was pared by 4 bases and J by 5 bases, with 1 base of the junction left unmatched. The CDR3 loop reads CASSWEGTGELFF. DNA of the CDR3: TGTGCCAGCAGTTGGGAGGGGACCGGGGAGCTGTTTTTT.

This clone turned up a few times. The chain has TRBV27 and TRBJ2-3; no clear D. The V end was cut by 7 bases, the J end by 1 base, with 9 bases between. In germline, CDR1 is MNHEY, CDR2 SMNVEV (reference sequence). The CDR3 sequence is 13 residues long. As DNA, the CDR3 is TGTGCCAGCACCGTCCGGGGCACAGATACGCAGTATTTT. It codes for CASTVRGTDTQYF.

This clone was recorded once. This chain uses TRBV4-2 with TRBJ2-5; unclear D gene. V was cut by 1 base and J by 1 base, with 7 bases left in between. Per germline, CDR1 LGHNA and CDR2 YNFKEQ. The CDR3 contains 14 residues. Here the CDR3 DNA reads TGTGCCAGCAGCCAAGTTCAGTCCCAAGAGACCCAGTACTTC. Protein: CASSQVQSQETQYF.

The chain is built from TRBV14 and TRBJ2-7; tentative D call: TRBD2 (6 bases). V was pared by 4 bases and J by 2 bases, with 12 bases between. Looked up from germline, CDR1 is SGHDN and CDR2 is FVKESK. The CDR3 runs to 14 residues. The CDR3 loop is CASSPRGGTYEQYF. DNA for the CDR3: TGTGCCAGCAGCCCCCGCGGAGGGACCTACGAGCAGTACTTC. The entire variable domain, with the rest obtained from reference TRBV14 and TRBJ2-7, is as follows: EAGVTQFPSHSVIEKGQTVTLRCDPISGHDNLYWYRRVMGKEIKFLLHFVKESKQDESGMPNNRFLAERTGGTYSTLKVQPAELEDSGVYFCASSPRGGTYEQYFGPGTRLTVT.

The genes are TRBV19 and TRBJ1-5; D gene ambiguous. V gave up 2 bases and J gave up 2 bases, with 10 bases separating them. The CDR3 sequence is 15 residues long. Per germline, CDR1 LNHDA and CDR2 SQIVND (reference sequence). CDR3 loop: CASSIIGGGNQPQHF. The CDR3 region has the DNA TGTGCCAGTAGTATAATCGGTGGAGGCAATCAGCCCCAGCATTTT. The variable domain in full, completed from reference TRBV19 and TRBJ1-5, reads DGGITQSPKYLFRKEGQNVTLSCEQNLNHDAMYWYRQDPGQGLRLIYYSQIVNDFQKGDIAEGYSVSREKKESFPLTVTSAQKNPTAFYLCASSIIGGGNQPQHFGDGTRLSIL.

V gene TRBV28 combines with J gene TRBJ2-7, with D possibly matching TRBD2 (5 bases). The CDR3 is made up of 15 amino acids. Trimming took off 7 bases at V and 6 bases at J, with 22 bases between the two ends. Germline V lookup: CDR1 MDHEN, CDR2 SYDVKM. The CDR3 region is CASTDNFSRAFEQYF. In DNA, the CDR3 is TGTGCCAGCACTGACAACTTCTCGCGGGCGTTCGAGCAGTACTTC.